This T cell receptor beta chain was sequenced in a study of cytomegalovirus exposure and HLA in healthy donors. Profiled with immunoSEQ multiplex PCR; TCRdb holds only in-frame clones, not every one. The sample has roughly 250,000 clones, approximately 87% seen once; the top ten hold roughly 2.5%. Regarding the study as a whole: A few CMV-associated chains were confirmed in vitro to be specific for CMV antigens. Most TCR sequences showed up rarely, but some public TCRs showed up in many donors.

Of note for this clone: Its antigen is currently unknown.

From the roughly 120-subject validation cohort, which was separate from the roughly 690-subject first cohort, the donors were drawn. Sequencing was done on a sample of PBMCs. The source of this sequence is a young man in good health and CMV-seronegative.

The CDR3, as DNA: TGTGCCAGCAGCTTACCATGGGACAGGGTTAACGAGCAGTACTTC. As protein: CASSLPWDRVNEQYF. This chain uses TRBV7-8 with TRBJ2-7; TRBD1 matches 9 bases. Trimming at V came to 2 bases and at J to 5 bases, leaving 7 bases not matched to a gene. The CDR3 runs to 15 residues. In germline, CDR1 is SGHVS, CDR2 FQNEAQ.